These 7 T cell receptor beta chains were all obtained from the same sample, sequenced in a study of tumor-infiltrating lymphocytes in localized non-small cell lung cancer. Some clones are missing from TCRdb's copy, which holds only in-frame ones; the method was immunoSEQ multiplex PCR. The table records 5,000 to 7,500 clones, 65% to 80% of them present only once. Sequencing was carried out using lung tumor tissue. Every receptor here comes from a human donor with non-small cell lung cancer.

The chain joins TRBV6-6 to TRBJ1-2, with TRBD1 identical over 7 bases. V shed 2 bases, J shed 7 bases, and the junction held 4 bases outside the gene matches. Germline loops: CDR1 MNHNY, CDR2 SVGAGI (reference sequence). The CDR3 is made up of 13 amino acids. The chain's CDR3 is CASSYDRDGGYTF. The CDR3 DNA follows: TGTGCCAGCAGTTACGACAGGGACGGTGGCTACACCTTC.

The chain carries TRBV28 and TRBJ1-1; D is possibly TRBD1 (6 bases). V was cut by 5 bases and J by 4 bases, with 14 bases left in between. The CDR3 spans 14 residues. The V gene's germline CDR1 is MDHEN and CDR2 SYDVKM. The CDR3 loop reads CASSRGGDTTEAFF. CDR3 DNA sequence: TGTGCCAGCAGTCGCGGGGGCGATACCACTGAAGCTTTCTTT. The full variable domain, with the rest looked up from reference TRBV28 and TRBJ1-1, is DVKVTQSSRYLVKRTGEKVFLECVQDMDHENMFWYRQDPGLGLRLIYFSYDVKMKEKGDIPEGYSVSREKKERFSLILESASTNQTSMYLCASSRGGDTTEAFFGQGTRLTVV.

This clone was observed a few times. This rearrangement joins TRBV5-1 to TRBJ2-1; TRBD2 matches at 11 bases. The CDR3 loop spans 18 amino acids. Looked up from germline, CDR1 is SGHRS and CDR2 is YFSETQ. V was clipped by 4 bases and J by 0 bases; unmatched bases: 9. The CDR3 DNA sequence: TGCGCCAGCAGCCGAGGACTAGCGGGCGGTAGCTCCTACAATGAGCAGTTCTTC. It translates to CASSRGLAGGSSYNEQFF.

The sample holds a few counts of this clone. This chain joins TRBV30 and TRBJ2-2; D is possibly TRBD1 (6 bases). This CDR3 spans 14 amino acids. The V and J ends lost 8 bases and 7 bases respectively, with 20 bases between them. Germline V gives CDR1 GTSNPN, CDR2 SVGIG (reference sequence). The CDR3 loop is CAALRGMRLGELFF. The CDR3 DNA follows: TGTGCCGCATTGAGGGGGATGAGACTCGGGGAGCTGTTTTTT.

This clone is medium-sized within its sample. CDR3 region: CASRADPATDTQYF. DNA of the CDR3: TGCGCCAGCCGCGCAGATCCTGCCACAGATACGCAGTATTTT. The chain is built from TRBV4-1 and TRBJ2-3; D unresolved. Germline V CDR1 and CDR2: MGHRA, YSYEKL. V gave up 8 bases and J gave up 2 bases, with 14 bases separating them. This CDR3 spans 14 amino acids.

The CDR3 sequence: CARHNRTAKISHPENATNEKLFF. The CDR3 DNA reads TGTGCCAGACACAACAGGACCGCCAAAATCAGTCATCCTGAGAATGCAACTAATGAAAAACTGTTTTTT. The gene calls are TRBV5-3 and TRBJ1-4; maybe TRBD1 (5 bases). Being an ORF, TRBV5-3 has a function that is uncertain. The CDR3 contains 23 residues. Trimming shortened V by 7 bases and J by 0 bases, and 37 bases separated the two germline ends.

This clone was observed a handful of times. The chain is built from TRBV18 and TRBJ2-2; TRBD2 matches at 8 bases. This CDR3 has 16 residues. The germline CDR1 and CDR2 sequences are KGHSH and LQKENI. The V gene end was trimmed by 2 bases and the J gene end by 4 bases; junction bases not matched to a gene: 6. DNA of the CDR3: TGTGCCAGCTCACCATCTGGGACTAGTGGCACCGGGGAGCTGTTTTTT. Encoded protein: CASSPSGTSGTGELFF.